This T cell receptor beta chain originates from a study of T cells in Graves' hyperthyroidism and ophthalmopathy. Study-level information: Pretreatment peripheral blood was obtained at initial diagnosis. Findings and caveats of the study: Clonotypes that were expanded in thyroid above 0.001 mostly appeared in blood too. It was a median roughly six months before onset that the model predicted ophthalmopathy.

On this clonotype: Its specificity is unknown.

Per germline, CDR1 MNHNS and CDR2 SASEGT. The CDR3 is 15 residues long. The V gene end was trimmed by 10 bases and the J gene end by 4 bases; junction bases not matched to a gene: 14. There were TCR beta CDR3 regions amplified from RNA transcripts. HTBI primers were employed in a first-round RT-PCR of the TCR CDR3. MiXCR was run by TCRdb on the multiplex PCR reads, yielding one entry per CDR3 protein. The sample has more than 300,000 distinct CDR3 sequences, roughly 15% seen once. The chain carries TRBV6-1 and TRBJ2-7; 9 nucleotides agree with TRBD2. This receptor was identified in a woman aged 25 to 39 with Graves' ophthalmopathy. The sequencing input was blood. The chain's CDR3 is CATGRAGGERYEQYF. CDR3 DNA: TGTGCCACCGGCCGGGCGGGGGGGGAAAGATACGAGCAGTACTTC.